This entry lists 25 T cell receptor beta chains sequenced from one sample in a study of blood T cell repertoires in COVID-19. Clones were sequenced by immunoSEQ multiplex PCR, and TCRdb holds only the in-frame ones, with some missing. Of 150,000 to 200,000 clones in the sample, 85% to 95% were seen once. The specimen sequenced was peripheral blood. The origin of the receptors is an older woman with COVID-19, enrolled during active disease.

This chain connects TRBV6-5 to TRBJ2-7; 11 bases match TRBD2. With 10 bases clipped from V and 1 base from J, the junction kept 6 bases outside the gene matches. Per germline, CDR1 MNHEY and CDR2 SVGAGI. The CDR3 runs 14 residues. In DNA, the CDR3 is TGTGCCACCCGAGGACTAGCGGGTTCCTACGAGCAGTACTTC. It is translated as CATRGLAGSYEQYF.

The chain recombines TRBV20-1 with TRBJ2-3, with TRBD2 matching 8 bases. The length of the CDR3 is 16 residues. With 3 bases clipped from V and 1 base from J, the junction kept 9 bases outside the gene matches. CDR1 is DFQATT and CDR2 is SNEGSKA in the germline V gene (reference sequence). The CDR3, as DNA: TGCAGTGCTAGTGCCAAAGCGGGGGAGGGCACAGATACGCAGTATTTT. Protein sequence: CSASAKAGEGTDTQYF.

This sequence joins TRBV6-2 or TRBV6-3 and TRBJ1-2; TRBD1 aligns across 12 bases. CDR3 length: 15 amino acids. Trimming cost V 4 bases and J 6 bases; bases outside gene matches: 6. Germline values: CDR1 MNHEY, CDR2 SVGEGT. The CDR3 loop is CASSSGQGAIHGYTF. The CDR3 bases are TGTGCCAGCAGTTCGGGACAGGGGGCAATCCATGGCTACACCTTC.

The V and J genes are TRBV4-3 and TRBJ1-6; possibly TRBD1 for D (6 bases). From germline, CDR1 is LGHNA and CDR2 YSLEER. CDR3 size: 12 residues. V shed 5 bases and J shed 9 bases, with 8 bases lying between them. The CDR3, as DNA: TGCGCCAGCAGCACACAGGGTTCACCCCTCCACTTT. Translating it yields CASSTQGSPLHF.

This chain uses TRBV5-6 with TRBJ1-3; 11 nucleotides align to TRBD1. Trimming took 0 bases from V and 9 from J; bases not matched to a gene: 2. The CDR3 has 14 amino acids. Germline V CDR1 and CDR2: SGHDT, YYEEEE. The CDR3 bases are TGTGCCAGCAGCTTGGAGGGACAGGGGGTCACCATATATTTT. Encoded protein: CASSLEGQGVTIYF.

The V call is TRBV3-1 (or the pseudogene TRBV3-2), the J call TRBJ1-2, with a possible D match to TRBD1 (5 bases). CDR1 and CDR2 from the germline V gene are LGHDT and YNNKEL (reference sequence). The CDR3 is 12 residues long. Trimming took off 5 bases at V and 9 bases at J, with 13 bases between the two ends. The CDR3 nucleotides read TGTGCCAGCAGCTCAGGGTACCCGCGCTACACCTTC. Its protein product is CASSSGYPRYTF.

The table lists this clone with a few counts. The chain carries TRBV19 and TRBJ2-7, with 13 bases lining up with TRBD2. The ends lost 3 bases at V and 6 bases at J; junction bases unmatched: 14. The CDR3 extends over 18 amino acids. Germline-derived CDR1 and CDR2 are LNHDA and SQIVND (reference sequence). The CDR3: CASSIPHGTSGAPVEQYF. CDR3 nucleotides: TGTGCCAGTAGTATTCCCCACGGGACTAGCGGGGCGCCCGTCGAGCAGTACTTC.

The chain couples TRBV4-1 to TRBJ1-2; D is undetermined. The germline V gene encodes CDR1 MGHRA and CDR2 YSYEKL. Trimming took 4 bases from V and 4 from J, leaving 16 bases between them. The CDR3 loop spans 15 amino acids. This CDR3 reads CASSPLTSGTYGYTF. The CDR3 DNA sequence: TGCGCCAGCAGCCCACTTACTTCGGGAACCTATGGCTACACCTTC.

The V gene is TRBV7-2, the J gene TRBJ1-6; no reliable D call. CDR1 and CDR2 (germline): SGHTA, FQGNSA. The CDR3 is 15 residues long. V shed 1 base and J shed 6 bases, with 10 bases lying between them. CDR3 in amino acids: CASSLDSLSNSPLHF. The DNA for the CDR3 is TGTGCCAGCAGCTTAGACAGCCTCTCTAATTCACCCCTCCACTTT.

The chain carries TRBV10-3 and TRBJ2-1, with 12 positions matching TRBD1. CDR3 length: 16 residues. Trimming at V came to 10 bases and at J to 4 bases, leaving 11 bases not matched to a gene. Germline-derived CDR1 and CDR2 are ENHRY and SYGVKD. CDR3 DNA sequence: TGTGCCACAAATCCGGGACAGGGGGCAATTTACAATGAGCAGTTCTTC. Encoded protein: CATNPGQGAIYNEQFF.

This clone is a singleton in its sample. This specimen includes other DNA sequences encoding the same CDR3. The J gene is TRBJ1-1, the V gene TRBV9; 11 bases line up with TRBD1. J lost 0 bases, V lost 3 bases, and 1 base had no gene match. Per germline, CDR1 SGDLS and CDR2 YYNGEE. The CDR3 extends over 15 amino acids. The CDR3 nucleotides are TGTGCCAGCAGCGCGGGACAGGGGGTGAACACTGAAGCTTTCTTT. Translation gives CASSAGQGVNTEAFF.

The chain joins TRBV11-2 to TRBJ1-1; D uncertain. V lost 1 base and J 10 bases, leaving 13 bases between the germline ends. Germline V gene data show CDR1 as SGHAT and CDR2 as FQNNGV. The CDR3 spans 13 residues. The CDR3 loop reads CASSLVPAAGAFF. Written as DNA, the CDR3 is TGTGCCAGCAGCTTAGTACCTGCTGCGGGAGCTTTCTTT.

The gene calls are TRBV10-3 and TRBJ1-4; TRBD1 matches at 10 bases. The J segment lost 7 bases and the V segment lost 5 bases, leaving 4 bases of the junction unmatched. The CDR3 contains 14 residues. Germline V CDR1 and CDR2: ENHRY, SYGVKD. In DNA form, the CDR3 reads TGTGCCATCAGTCCGGGACAGGGGATTGAAAAACTGTTTTTT. It encodes CAISPGQGIEKLFF.

This sequence joins TRBV5-1 and TRBJ2-2, with D maybe TRBD1 (6 bases). This CDR3 is 14 amino acids long. V was shortened by 0 bases and J by 6 bases, with 9 bases between the two germline ends. Per germline, CDR1 SGHRS and CDR2 YFSETQ. The DNA for the CDR3 is TGCGCCAGCAGCTTGGACAGGGTCCCCGGGGAGCTGTTTTTT. Encoded protein: CASSLDRVPGELFF.

The CDR3 DNA reads TGTGCCAGTAGTAGACTGGCAGACTCCAAAACTAACTATGGCTACACCTTC. It specifies CASSRLADSKTNYGYTF. The V and J genes are TRBV19 and TRBJ1-2; D ambiguous. The CDR3 is made up of 17 amino acids. In germline, CDR1 is LNHDA, CDR2 SQIVND (reference sequence). Trimming removed 4 bases from V and 0 bases from J, with 18 bases in between.

This clone was picked up a small number of times. The gene calls are TRBV19 and TRBJ1-1; the match to TRBD1 covers 12 bases. J lost 1 base, V lost 4 bases, and 4 bases had no gene match. CDR1 LNHDA and CDR2 SQIVND come from the germline V gene (reference sequence). This CDR3 is 16 amino acids long. The chain's CDR3 is CASSRPGQGANTEAFF. The CDR3 DNA sequence: TGTGCCAGTAGTAGACCGGGACAGGGGGCGAACACTGAAGCTTTCTTT.

The chain combines TRBV19 with TRBJ1-2, with TRBD1 matching 8 bases. This CDR3 has 15 amino acids. The ends lost 3 bases at V and 0 bases at J; junction bases unmatched: 3. The germline V gene has CDR1 LNHDA and CDR2 SQIVND (reference sequence). CDR3 bases: TGTGCCAGTAGTATTAAGACAGGGGCTAACTATGGCTACACCTTC. It is translated as CASSIKTGANYGYTF.

The chain combines TRBV25-1 with TRBJ1-2, with D hard to call. V shed 7 bases and J shed 4 bases, with 13 bases lying between them. This CDR3 comprises 13 residues. Germline CDR1 MGHDK, CDR2 SYGVNS. The CDR3 region has the DNA TGTGCCAGCATTGGCAGGAACGGCTATGGCTACACCTTC. This sequence encodes CASIGRNGYGYTF.

V is TRBV27 and J is TRBJ1-6; perhaps TRBD1 as D (6 bases). The CDR3 is 16 amino acids. Germline values: CDR1 MNHEY, CDR2 SMNVEV (reference sequence). V was cut by 6 bases and J by 1 base, with 13 bases left in between. The CDR3 reads CASSIQGFSYNSPLHF. Here the CDR3 DNA reads TGTGCCAGCAGCATACAGGGTTTTTCCTATAATTCACCCCTCCACTTT.

The gene calls are TRBV19 and TRBJ1-5; perhaps TRBD1 as D (5 bases). The V and J ends lost 6 bases and 6 bases respectively, with 15 bases between them. CDR1 is LNHDA and CDR2 is SQIVND in the germline V gene (reference sequence). This CDR3 spans 14 amino acids. DNA of the CDR3: TGTGCCAGTAGCCTGGGGGGGAGGGGTCAGCCCCAGCATTTT. Protein: CASSLGGRGQPQHF.

CDR3: CASSIQLAGGLYF. CDR3 DNA: TGTGCCAGTAGTATCCAGCTGGCAGGGGGCTTGTATTTT. The chain has TRBV19 and TRBJ2-3, with 8 bases identical to TRBD1. The J segment lost 14 bases and the V segment lost 3 bases, leaving 10 bases of the junction unmatched. Per the germline V gene, CDR1 is LNHDA and CDR2 is SQIVND (reference sequence). The CDR3 is 13 amino acids.

DNA of the CDR3: TGCGCCAGCAGCCGAAAGCCGGGGACAGGGCTTGAAGCTTTCTTT. Amino acid sequence: CASSRKPGTGLEAFF. The genes are TRBV4-3 and TRBJ1-1; 9 bases are a match to TRBD1. CDR3 size: 15 residues. CDR1 is LGHNA, CDR2 YSLEER, per germline. V lost 4 bases, J lost 7 bases, and 10 bases stayed unmatched.

This chain uses TRBV5-4 with TRBJ2-5, with D unclear. V was cut by 0 bases and J by 1 base, with 7 bases left in between. The CDR3 consists of 14 residues. The V gene's germline CDR1 is SGHNT and CDR2 YYREEE (reference sequence). The CDR3 DNA reads as TGTGCCAGCAGCTTGGTGGGCAGCCAAGAGACCCAGTACTTC. Its protein product is CASSLVGSQETQYF.

The V call is TRBV4-2, the J call TRBJ1-3, with 9 bases lining up with TRBD1. Germline loops: CDR1 LGHNA, CDR2 YNFKEQ. There are 16 residues in the CDR3. V lost 0 bases and J lost 3; bases outside the gene matches: 3. The CDR3 loop reads CASSQDNRGLGNTIYF. CDR3 nucleotide sequence: TGTGCCAGCAGCCAAGACAACAGGGGGCTTGGAAACACCATATATTTT.

The chain combines TRBV5-1 with TRBJ2-2; TRBD2 matches at 7 bases. Per germline, CDR1 SGHRS and CDR2 YFSETQ. V shed 0 bases and J 5 bases; nucleotides not matched to a gene: 7. CDR3 size: 16 residues. CDR3 protein: CASSLGATSDTGELFF. Written as DNA, the CDR3 is TGCGCCAGCAGCTTGGGGGCTACTAGCGATACCGGGGAGCTGTTTTTT.